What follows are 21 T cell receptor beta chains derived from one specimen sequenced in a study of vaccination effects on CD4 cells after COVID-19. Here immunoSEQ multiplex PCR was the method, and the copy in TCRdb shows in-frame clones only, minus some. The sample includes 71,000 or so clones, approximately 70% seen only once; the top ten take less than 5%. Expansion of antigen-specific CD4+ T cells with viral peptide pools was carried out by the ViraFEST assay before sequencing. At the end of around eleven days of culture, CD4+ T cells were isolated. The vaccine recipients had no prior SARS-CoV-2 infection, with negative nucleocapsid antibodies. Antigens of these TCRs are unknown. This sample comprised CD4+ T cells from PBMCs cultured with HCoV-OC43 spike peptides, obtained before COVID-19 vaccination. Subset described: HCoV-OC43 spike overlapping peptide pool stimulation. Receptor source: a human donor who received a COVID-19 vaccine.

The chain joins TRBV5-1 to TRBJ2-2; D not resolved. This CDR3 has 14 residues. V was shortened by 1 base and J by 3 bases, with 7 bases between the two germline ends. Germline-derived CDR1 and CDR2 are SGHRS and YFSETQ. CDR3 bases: TGCGCCAGCAGCTTGAGCCCCGACACCGGGGAGCTGTTTTTT. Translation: CASSLSPDTGELFF.

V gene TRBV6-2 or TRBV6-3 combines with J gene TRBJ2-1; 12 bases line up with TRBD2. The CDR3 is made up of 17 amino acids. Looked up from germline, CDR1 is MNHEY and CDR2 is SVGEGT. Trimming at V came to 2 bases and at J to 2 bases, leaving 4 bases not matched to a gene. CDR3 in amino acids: CASSYVLAGGTYNEQFF. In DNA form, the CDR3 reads TGTGCCAGCAGTTACGTACTAGCGGGGGGTACCTACAATGAGCAGTTCTTC.

CDR3 bases: TGTGCCAGCAGTTTCTCAGGGGACACTGAAGCTTTCTTT. It yields the protein CASSFSGDTEAFF. This chain uses TRBV2 with TRBJ1-1; the D gene is possibly TRBD1 (6 bases). With 5 bases removed from V and 3 bases from J, the gap between germline ends came to 10 bases. This CDR3 spans 13 amino acids. Germline CDR1 SNHLY, CDR2 FYNNEI.

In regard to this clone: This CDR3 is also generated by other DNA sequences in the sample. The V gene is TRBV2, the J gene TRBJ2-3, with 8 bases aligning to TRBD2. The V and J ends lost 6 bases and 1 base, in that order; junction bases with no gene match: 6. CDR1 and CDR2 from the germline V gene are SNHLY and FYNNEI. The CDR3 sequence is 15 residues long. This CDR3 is CASSPGLAGTDTQYF. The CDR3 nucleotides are TGTGCCAGCAGCCCTGGACTAGCCGGCACAGATACGCAGTATTTT.

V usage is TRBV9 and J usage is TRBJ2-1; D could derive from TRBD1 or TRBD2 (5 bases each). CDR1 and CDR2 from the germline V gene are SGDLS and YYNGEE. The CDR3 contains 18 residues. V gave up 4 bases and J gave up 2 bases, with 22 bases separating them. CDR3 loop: CASSPRGMAPSTYNEQFF. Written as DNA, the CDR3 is TGTGCCAGCAGCCCGAGGGGAATGGCCCCGAGCACCTACAATGAGCAGTTCTTC.

The CDR3 DNA follows: TGTGCCAGCAGCCCTAGCGGGGGGCCTAACAATGAGCAGTTCTTC. Residues: CASSPSGGPNNEQFF. The chain has TRBV11-2 and TRBJ2-1; 11 positions match TRBD2. The germline V gene has CDR1 SGHAT and CDR2 FQNNGV. This CDR3 has 15 amino acids. V was pared by 5 bases and J by 5 bases, with 5 bases of the junction left unmatched. Full variable domain (remainder filled in from reference TRBV11-2 and TRBJ2-1): EAGVAQSPRYKIIEKRQSVAFWCNPISGHATLYWYQQILGQGPKLLIQFQNNGVVDDSQLPKDRFSAERLKGVDSTLKIQPAKLEDSAVYLCASSPSGGPNNEQFFGPGTRLTVL.

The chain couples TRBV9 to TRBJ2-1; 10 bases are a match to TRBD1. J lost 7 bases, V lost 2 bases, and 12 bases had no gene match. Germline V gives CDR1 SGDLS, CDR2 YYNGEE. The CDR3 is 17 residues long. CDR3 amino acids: CASSVTPGQGMSNEQFF. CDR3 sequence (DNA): TGTGCCAGCAGCGTCACTCCGGGACAGGGGATGAGTAATGAGCAGTTCTTC.

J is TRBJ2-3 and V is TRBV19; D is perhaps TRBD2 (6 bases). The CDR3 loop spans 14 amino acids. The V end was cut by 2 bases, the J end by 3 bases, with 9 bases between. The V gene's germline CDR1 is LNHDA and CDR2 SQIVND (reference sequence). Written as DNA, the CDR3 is TGTGCCAGTAGTATACGGGGGTTTACAGATACGCAGTATTTT. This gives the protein CASSIRGFTDTQYF.

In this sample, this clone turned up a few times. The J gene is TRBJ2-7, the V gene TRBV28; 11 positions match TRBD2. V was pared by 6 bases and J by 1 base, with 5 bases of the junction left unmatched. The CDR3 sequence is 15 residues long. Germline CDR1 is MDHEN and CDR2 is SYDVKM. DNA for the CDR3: TGTGCCAGCAGCCGTACTAGCGGGGGATCCTACGAGCAGTACGTC. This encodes CASSRTSGGSYEQYV.

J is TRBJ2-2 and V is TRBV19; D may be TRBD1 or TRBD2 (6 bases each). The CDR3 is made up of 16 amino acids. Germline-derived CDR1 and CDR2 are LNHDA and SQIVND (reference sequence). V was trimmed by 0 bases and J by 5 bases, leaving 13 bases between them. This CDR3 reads CASSIDNRAGTGELFF. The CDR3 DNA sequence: TGTGCCAGTAGTATAGATAACAGGGCGGGGACCGGGGAGCTGTTTTTT.

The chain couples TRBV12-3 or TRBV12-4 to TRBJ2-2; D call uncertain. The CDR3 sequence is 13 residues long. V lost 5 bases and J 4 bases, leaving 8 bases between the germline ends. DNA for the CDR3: TGTGCCAGCAGTCGTTTTGCCACCGGGGAGCTGTTTTTT. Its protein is CASSRFATGELFF.

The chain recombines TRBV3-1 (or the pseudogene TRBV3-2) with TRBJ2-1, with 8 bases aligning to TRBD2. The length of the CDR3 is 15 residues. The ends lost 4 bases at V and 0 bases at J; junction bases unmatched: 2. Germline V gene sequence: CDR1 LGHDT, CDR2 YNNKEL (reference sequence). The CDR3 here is CASSPRGGSYNEQFF. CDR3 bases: TGTGCCAGCAGCCCCCGGGGGGGCTCCTACAATGAGCAGTTCTTC.

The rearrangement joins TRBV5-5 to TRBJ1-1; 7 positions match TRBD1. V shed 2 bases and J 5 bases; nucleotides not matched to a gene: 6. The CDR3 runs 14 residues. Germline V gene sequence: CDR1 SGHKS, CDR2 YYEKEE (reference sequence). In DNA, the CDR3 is TGTGCCAGCAGCTTAATCACAGGGGTGACTGAAGCTTTCTTT. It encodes CASSLITGVTEAFF.

The chain's CDR3 is CASSPRTEDFPGELFF. CDR3 nucleotides: TGTGCCAGCAGCCCAAGGACAGAGGATTTCCCCGGGGAGCTGTTTTTT. The V call is TRBV9, the J call TRBJ2-2; a weak D match, TRBD1 (6 bases). Trimming took off 4 bases at V and 6 bases at J, with 19 bases between the two ends. Germline CDR1 and CDR2: SGDLS and YYNGEE. The CDR3 is 16 amino acids. The full variable domain, with the rest looked up from reference TRBV9 and TRBJ2-2, is DSGVTQTPKHLITATGQRVTLRCSPRSGDLSVYWYQQSLDQGLQFLIQYYNGEERAKGNILERFSAQQFPDLHSELNLSSLELGDSALYFCASSPRTEDFPGELFFGEGSRLTVL.

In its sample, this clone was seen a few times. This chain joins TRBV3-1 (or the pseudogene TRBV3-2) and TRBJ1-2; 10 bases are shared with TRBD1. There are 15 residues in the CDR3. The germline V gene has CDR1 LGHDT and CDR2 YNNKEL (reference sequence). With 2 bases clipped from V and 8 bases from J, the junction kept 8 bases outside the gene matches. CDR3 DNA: TGTGCCAGCAGCCAATGGGACAGGGGAGTAGGAGGCTACACCTTC. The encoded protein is CASSQWDRGVGGYTF.

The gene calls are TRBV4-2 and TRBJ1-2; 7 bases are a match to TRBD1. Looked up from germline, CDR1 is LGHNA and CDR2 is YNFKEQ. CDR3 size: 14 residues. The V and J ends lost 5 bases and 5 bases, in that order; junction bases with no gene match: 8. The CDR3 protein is CASSRGTDPYGYTF. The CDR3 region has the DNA TGTGCCAGCAGCAGAGGGACAGACCCTTATGGCTACACCTTC.

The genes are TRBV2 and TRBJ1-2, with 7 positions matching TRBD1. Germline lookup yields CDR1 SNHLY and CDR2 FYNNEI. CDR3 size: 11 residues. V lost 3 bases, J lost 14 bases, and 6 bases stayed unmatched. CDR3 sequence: CASSDTGVGTF. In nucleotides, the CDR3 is TGTGCCAGCAGTGATACAGGGGTTGGGACCTTC.

The CDR3 reads CASSLSGSTDTQYF. The CDR3 DNA reads as TGTGCCAGCAGTTTATCAGGGAGCACAGATACGCAGTATTTT. This chain connects TRBV28 to TRBJ2-3, with D possibly being TRBD1 (5 bases). The CDR3 loop spans 14 amino acids. Germline CDR1 MDHEN, CDR2 SYDVKM. Trimming stripped 1 base from V and 0 bases from J, with 5 bases between.

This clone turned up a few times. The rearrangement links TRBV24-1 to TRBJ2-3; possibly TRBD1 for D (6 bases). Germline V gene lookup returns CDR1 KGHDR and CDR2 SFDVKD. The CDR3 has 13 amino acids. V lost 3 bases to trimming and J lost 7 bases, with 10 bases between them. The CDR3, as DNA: TGTGCCACCAGTGATCCGGACAGAAATACGCAGTATTTT. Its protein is CATSDPDRNTQYF.

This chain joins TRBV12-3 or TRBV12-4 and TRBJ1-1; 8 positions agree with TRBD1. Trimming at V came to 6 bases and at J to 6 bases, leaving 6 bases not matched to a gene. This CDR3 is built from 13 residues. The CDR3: CASRDRANSEAFF. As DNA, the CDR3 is TGTGCCAGCAGGGACAGGGCAAATTCTGAAGCTTTCTTT.

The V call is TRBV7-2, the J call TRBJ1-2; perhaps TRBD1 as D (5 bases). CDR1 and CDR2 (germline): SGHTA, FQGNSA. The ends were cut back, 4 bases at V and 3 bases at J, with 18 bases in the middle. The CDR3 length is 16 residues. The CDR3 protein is CASSYLPRGADYGYTF. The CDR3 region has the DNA TGTGCCAGCAGCTACCTGCCACGGGGCGCTGACTATGGCTACACCTTC. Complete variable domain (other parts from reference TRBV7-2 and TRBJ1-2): GAGVSQSPSNKVTEKGKDVELRCDPISGHTALYWYRQSLGQGLEFLIYFQGNSAPDKSGLPSDRFSAERTGGSVSTLTIQRTQQEDSAVYLCASSYLPRGADYGYTFGSGTRLTVV.